The sequence of this T cell receptor beta chain was determined in a study of response to subunit inactivated influenza vaccine. Study-wide results and caveats: The study's authors posited that every seasonal influenza vaccination enlists few new T cells.

Looked up from germline, CDR1 is DFQATT and CDR2 is SNEGSKA (reference sequence). The CDR3 has 15 amino acids. Trimming removed 4 bases at V and 0 bases at J, with 16 bases between. As concerns this clonotype: Its matching antigen is unknown.

TCRdb re-derived calls from the RT-PCR reads in MiXCR, one entry per CDR3 protein. The sample lists some 550,000 distinct CDR3 sequences, less than 25% occurring once. The same data also contributed to another study, on T cells expressing NK-cell markers. That study adds: With UMIs, 5'RACE template switching was used to make TCR beta cDNA. For several experiments, T cell sorting was restricted to the alpha-beta TCR population by means of an anti-gamma-delta TCR antibody. Among four donors, these clonotypes also ranked first in the CD3+CD56-NKG2C+ fraction.

The chain couples TRBV20-1 to TRBJ2-7; D uncertain. The source material was CD4+ T cells sorted from PBMCs, sampled about 11 days after vaccination. The clonotype originates from a man aged 45-60 years who received an inactivated influenza vaccine. CDR3 DNA: TGCAGTGCTACCCCCTTCCAGGCAGCCTCCTACGAGCAGTACTTC. Translating gives CSATPFQAASYEQYF.